The 3 T cell receptor beta chains below all came from one sample that was sequenced in a study of control samples from healthy donors and cancer patients. Repertoires were generated with immunoSEQ multiplex PCR, while TCRdb's copy carries only in-frame clones and drops some. The table lists under 150,000 clones, about 95% of them singletons, with 3.6% in the top ten. The sample consisted of blood. All receptors derive from a man younger than 40 in good health.

A single count supports this clone. V is TRBV28 and J is TRBJ1-1; D unresolved. The CDR3 has 12 amino acids. Between the trimmed V and J ends, which lost 5 bases and 10 bases, there was a span of 14 bases. Germline values: CDR1 MDHEN, CDR2 SYDVKM. The CDR3 sequence: CASSPISGRAFF. The DNA for the CDR3 is TGTGCCAGCAGTCCTATTTCAGGTAGAGCTTTCTTT.

The sample holds one count of this clone. This chain uses TRBV15 with TRBJ1-1, with D possibly matching TRBD1 (5 bases). Germline-derived CDR1 and CDR2 are LNHNV and YYDKDF (reference sequence). This CDR3 region has 14 residues. V lost 5 bases and J 6 bases, leaving 16 bases between the germline ends. CDR3 sequence (DNA): TGTGCCACCAGCCAGGGCGCAAGCCTCGCTGAAGCTTTCTTT. Translating gives CATSQGASLAEAFF.

V is TRBV3-1 (or the pseudogene TRBV3-2) and J is TRBJ1-4; D is possibly TRBD1 (5 bases). The V and J ends lost 0 bases and 8 bases respectively, with 13 bases between them. Germline values: CDR1 LGHDT, CDR2 YNNKEL (reference sequence). This CDR3 contains 15 residues. The chain's CDR3 is CASSQDDRSGEKLFF. The CDR3 DNA sequence: TGTGCCAGCAGCCAAGACGACAGATCAGGAGAAAAACTGTTTTTT.